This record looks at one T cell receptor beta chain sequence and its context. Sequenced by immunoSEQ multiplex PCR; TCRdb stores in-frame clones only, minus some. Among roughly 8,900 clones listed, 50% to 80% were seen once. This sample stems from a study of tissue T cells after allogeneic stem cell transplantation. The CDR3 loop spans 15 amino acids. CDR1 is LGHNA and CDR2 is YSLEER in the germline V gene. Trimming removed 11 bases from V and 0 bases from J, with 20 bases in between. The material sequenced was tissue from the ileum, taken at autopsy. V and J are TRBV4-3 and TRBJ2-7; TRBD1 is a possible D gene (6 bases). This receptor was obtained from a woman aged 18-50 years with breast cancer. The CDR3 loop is CADRTGLLLSYEQYF. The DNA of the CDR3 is TGCGCCGACCGCACAGGGCTCCTACTCTCCTACGAGCAGTACTTC.